This T cell receptor (beta chain) was captured by sequencing in a study of blood T cell repertoires in COVID-19. With V trimmed by 4 bases and J by 7 bases, 12 bases remained unmatched. The germline V gene encodes CDR1 KGHDR and CDR2 SFDVKD. This CDR3 is 16 amino acids long. Some clones are missing from TCRdb's copy, which holds only in-frame ones; the method was immunoSEQ multiplex PCR. Of about 100,000 clones in the sample, almost 80% were seen once. The table lists this clone with a count of one. V usage is TRBV24-1 and J usage is TRBJ2-1; 7 bases align to TRBD1. The specimen sequenced was peripheral blood. The receptor's source is a woman in her sixties or seventies with acute or convalescent COVID-19. The CDR3 nucleotides are TGTGCCACCAGTGACCCTCGACAGGGTGAGGGAAATGAGCAGTTCTTC. Its protein product is CATSDPRQGEGNEQFF.